The source of this TCR beta chain is a study of blood T cell repertoires in COVID-19. From germline, CDR1 is MGHDK and CDR2 SYGVNS. The CDR3 is made up of 17 amino acids. J lost 2 bases, V lost 9 bases, and 19 bases had no gene match. Profiling relied on immunoSEQ multiplex PCR, and the TCRdb table lists in-frame clones only, not all of them. The sample contains some 330,000 clones, more than 85% of which appear only once. This clone showed up just a few times. The sequenced sample was PBMCs or T cells enriched from blood (not recorded which). This TCR was sampled from a woman in her thirties who had recovered from COVID-19. This chain connects TRBV25-1 to TRBJ2-7; 7 nucleotides align to TRBD2. The CDR3 DNA reads as TGTGCCAGTGCTCCGCAGGGCGTCGGGGGGTTCACCTACGAGCAGTACTTC. Translated, it gives CASAPQGVGGFTYEQYF.